The sequence of this T cell receptor (beta chain) was determined in a study of beta chain features in type 1 diabetes. Overall study results and limits: Shorter TCRB CDR3s, moderately but significantly so, marked every one of the four CD4+ subsets in Type 1 diabetes patients.

Expressed TCRB transcripts were sequenced because the entire RNA isolate underwent reverse transcription. Clones were sequenced by immunoSEQ multiplex PCR, and TCRdb holds only the in-frame ones, with some missing. Seen here are a few hundred thousand clones, about 13% observed once, and the top ten hold around 0.016%. The V gene's germline CDR1 is SGHAT and CDR2 FQNNGV. The CDR3 has 14 amino acids. Trimming shortened V by 3 bases and J by 3 bases, and 9 bases separated the two germline ends. With respect to this clone: What it binds is not known.

This clonotype originated in a young woman with type 1 diabetes. Sequencing input: naive CD4+ T cells from blood. The chain couples TRBV11-2 to TRBJ2-1; D might be TRBD2 (6 bases). CDR3 bases: TGTGCCAGCAGCTTGGGACTTGGCTACAATGAGCAGTTCTTC. Translated, it gives CASSLGLGYNEQFF.